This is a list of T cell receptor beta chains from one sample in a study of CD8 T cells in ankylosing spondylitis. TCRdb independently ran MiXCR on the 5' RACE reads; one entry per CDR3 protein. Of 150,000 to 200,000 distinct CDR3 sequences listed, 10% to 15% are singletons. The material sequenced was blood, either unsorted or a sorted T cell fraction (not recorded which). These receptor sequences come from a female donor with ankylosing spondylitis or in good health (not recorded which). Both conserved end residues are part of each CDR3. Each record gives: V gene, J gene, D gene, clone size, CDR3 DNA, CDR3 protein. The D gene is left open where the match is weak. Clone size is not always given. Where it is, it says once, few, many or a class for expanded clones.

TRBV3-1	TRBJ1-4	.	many	TGTGCCAGCAGCCGCGGGACGGGTAATGAAAAACTGTTTTTT	CASSRGTGNEKLFF
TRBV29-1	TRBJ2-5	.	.	TGCAGCGTGACGGACACCGGTCCCGAGACCCAGTACTTC	CSVTDTGPETQYF
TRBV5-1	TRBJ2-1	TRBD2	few	TGCGCCAGCAGCTTTCGAGCTAGCGGGAGGAGCTCCTACAATGAGCAGTTCTTC	CASSFRASGRSSYNEQFF
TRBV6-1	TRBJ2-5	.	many	TGTGCCAGCAGGCCGCGATTACAAGAGACCCAGTACTTC	CASRPRLQETQYF
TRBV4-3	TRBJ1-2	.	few	TGCGCCAGCAGCCAAGACGCAGGCTCTAACTATGGCTACACCTTC	CASSQDAGSNYGYTF
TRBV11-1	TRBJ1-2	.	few	TGTGCCAGCAGCCCGCGGTCCTCGTCCAACCCTGCTAACTATGGCTACACCTTC	CASSPRSSSNPANYGYTF
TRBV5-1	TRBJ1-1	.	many	TGCGCCAGCAGCTTCCGGGACACGGAAGCTTTCTTT	CASSFRDTEAFF
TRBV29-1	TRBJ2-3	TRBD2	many	TGCAGCGTTCCGGGACTAGCGGGAGGACGGCTAAGCACAGATACGCAGTATTTT	CSVPGLAGGRLSTDTQYF
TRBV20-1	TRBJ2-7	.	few	TGCAGTGCTAGAGGAGGGGCCGCAAGCTCCTACGAGCAGTACTTC	CSARGGAASSYEQYF
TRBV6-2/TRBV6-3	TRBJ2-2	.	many	TGTGCCAGCAGTTCTTGGCCGGAGGAGCTGTTTTTT	CASSSWPEELFF
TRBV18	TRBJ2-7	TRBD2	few	TGTGCCAGCTCACTAGGACTAGCGGGAGAGGAGCAGTACTTC	CASSLGLAGEEQYF
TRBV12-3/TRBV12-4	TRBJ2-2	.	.	TGTGCCAGCGGACGCTCGAACACCGGGGAGCTGTTTTTT	CASGRSNTGELFF
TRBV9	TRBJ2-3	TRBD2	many	TGTGCCAGCAGCGCCCGACTAGCGGGAGTGGGCACAGATACGCAGTATTTT	CASSARLAGVGTDTQYF
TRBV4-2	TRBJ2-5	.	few	TGTGCCAGCAGCCAAGTGGGTGATTGGGGGACCCAAGAGACCCAGTACTTC	CASSQVGDWGTQETQYF
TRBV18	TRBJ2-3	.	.	TGTGCCAGCTCACCCCAATTCAATACGCAGTATTTT	CASSPQFNTQYF
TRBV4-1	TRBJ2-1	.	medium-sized	TGCGCCAGCAGCCAAGTTATGGCTCCGGGGAATGAGCAGTTCTTC	CASSQVMAPGNEQFF
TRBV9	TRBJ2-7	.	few	TGTGCCAGCAGCGTAGCTACGAGCTCCTACGAGCAGTACTTC	CASSVATSSYEQYF
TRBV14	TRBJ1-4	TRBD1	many	TGTGCCAGCAGCCCGCGAGCCGGGACAGGCGAAAAACTGTTTTTT	CASSPRAGTGEKLFF
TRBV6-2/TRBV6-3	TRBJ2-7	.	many	TGTGCCAGCATCCCAGCGAGAGTCTCCTACGAGCAGTACTTC	CASIPARVSYEQYF
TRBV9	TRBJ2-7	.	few	TGTGCCAGCAGCGTAGACGTTAGTTTCGACGAGCAGTACTTC	CASSVDVSFDEQYF
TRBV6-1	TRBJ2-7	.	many	TGTGCCAGAGGGGGGCAAATATCCTACGAGCAGTACTTC	CARGGQISYEQYF
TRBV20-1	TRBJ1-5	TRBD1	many	TGCAGTGCTAGAGAGGGACAGAGCCAGCCCCAGCATTTT	CSAREGQSQPQHF
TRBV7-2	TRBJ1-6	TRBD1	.	TGTGCCAGCAGCTTAGGCCCGAACAGGGGGCTATTAGGCTCCTATAATTCACCCCTCCACTTT	CASSLGPNRGLLGSYNSPLHF
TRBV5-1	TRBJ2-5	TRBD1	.	TGCGCCAGCAGCTTACAGGGGGCGTTTGAGACCCAGTACTTC	CASSLQGAFETQYF
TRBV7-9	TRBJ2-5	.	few	TGTGCCAGCAGCTTATCTTTGGGCGAGACCCAGTACTTC	CASSLSLGETQYF
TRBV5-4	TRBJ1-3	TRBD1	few	TGTGCCAGCAGCTTCGGGGGACAGGGGATAGGAAACACCATATATTTT	CASSFGGQGIGNTIYF
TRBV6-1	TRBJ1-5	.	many	TGTGCCAGCAGTGAACTTCAGGGAGTCAATCAGCCCCAGCATTTT	CASSELQGVNQPQHF